This T cell receptor beta chain came from a study of beta chain features in type 1 diabetes. Notes on the study in general: PCR may have favored shorter templates equally in patients and controls.

The whole isolated RNA underwent reverse transcription, so sequencing captured expressed TCRB transcripts. Assay used: immunoSEQ multiplex PCR; TCRdb lists only in-frame clones, some missing. Of roughly 140,000 clones in the sample, 6% to 7.5% were seen once. A note on this clone: What it binds is not known.

This TCR came from a woman in her thirties in good health. The sample comprised central memory CD4+ T cells from blood.

The CDR3 protein is CASSPRTGNGYTF. CDR3 bases: TGTGCCAGCAGTCCACGGACAGGGAATGGCTACACCTTC. V gene TRBV27 combines with J gene TRBJ1-2; 8 bases agree with TRBD1. V lost 5 bases and J lost 6; bases outside the gene matches: 5. CDR3 length: 13 residues. Germline CDR1 is MNHEY and CDR2 is SMNVEV (reference sequence).